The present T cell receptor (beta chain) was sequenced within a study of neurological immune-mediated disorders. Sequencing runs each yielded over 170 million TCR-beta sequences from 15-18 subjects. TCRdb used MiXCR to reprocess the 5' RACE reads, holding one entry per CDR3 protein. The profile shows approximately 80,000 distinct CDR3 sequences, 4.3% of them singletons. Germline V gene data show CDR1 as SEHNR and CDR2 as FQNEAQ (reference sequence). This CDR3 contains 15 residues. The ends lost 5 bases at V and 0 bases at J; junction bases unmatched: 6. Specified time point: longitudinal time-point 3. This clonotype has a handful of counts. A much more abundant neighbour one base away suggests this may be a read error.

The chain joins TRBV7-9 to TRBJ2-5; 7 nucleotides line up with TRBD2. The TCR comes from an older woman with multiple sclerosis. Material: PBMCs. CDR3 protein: CASSGLVGDQETQYF. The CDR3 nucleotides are TGTGCCAGCAGCGGACTAGTGGGGGACCAAGAGACCCAGTACTTC.